At least ten counts were recorded for the clone carrying this T cell receptor beta chain. TCRdb re-derived calls from the 5' RACE reads in MiXCR, one entry per CDR3 protein. The table includes tens of thousands of distinct CDR3 sequences, about 4.8% detected once. The sample belongs to a study of T cells of healthy individuals. Germline V CDR1 and CDR2: SGDLS, YYNGEE. The CDR3 spans 14 residues. Losses at the gene ends were 2 bases for V and 4 bases for J; bases not matched to a gene: 3. The clonotype comes from a female donor in good health. The chain joins TRBV9 to TRBJ1-2; 9 bases match TRBD1. DNA for the CDR3: TGTGCCAGCAGCGTGGACAGGGGATCCTATGGCTACACCTTC. The encoded protein is CASSVDRGSYGYTF. Using reference TRBV9 and TRBJ1-2 for the parts outside the CDR3, the full variable domain is DSGVTQTPKHLITATGQRVTLRCSPRSGDLSVYWYQQSLDQGLQFLIQYYNGEERAKGNILERFSAQQFPDLHSELNLSSLELGDSALYFCASSVDRGSYGYTFGSGTRLTVV.